The 27 T cell receptor beta chains listed next were all sequenced from one sample in a study of CD8+CD57+ T cells in acquired aplastic anemia. Genomic DNA was employed as the template in profiling TCR beta VDJ and CDR3. TCRdb itself ran the reads through MiXCR, one entry per CDR3 protein. Among about 160,000 distinct CDR3 sequences listed, roughly 45% were seen once. Sequenced patients had shown CD8+CD57+ cell expansion by flow cytometry. Sequencing input: sorted CD4+, CD8+, or CD8+CD57+ T cells (not recorded which) from PBMCs. The receptors stem from a human donor with aplastic anemia.

Of note for this clonotype: This may be a read error: a much more frequent sequence differs by one nucleotide. The chain has TRBV2 and TRBJ2-7; TRBD1 aligns across 7 bases. TRBJ2-1 explains the end of the DNA better; the J call may be wrong. The CDR3 sequence is 15 residues long. The V gene's germline CDR1 is SNHLY and CDR2 FYNNEI. CDR3 protein: CASSVPGQPTYEQFF. The CDR3 DNA reads TGTGCCAGCAGTGTCCCGGGACAGCCGACCTACGAGCAGTTCTTC.

The chain recombines TRBV15 with TRBJ2-7, with a weak D call TRBD2 (6 bases). Germline CDR1 reads LNHNV; CDR2 reads YYDKDF (reference sequence). V was pared by 0 bases and J by 7 bases, with 13 bases between. This CDR3 has 14 amino acids. CDR3 in amino acids: CATSRDGGAREQYF. CDR3 bases: TGTGCCACCAGCAGAGACGGCGGGGCTCGGGAGCAGTACTTC.

The chain is built from TRBV5-4 and TRBJ2-7, with 9 positions matching TRBD1. In germline, CDR1 is SGHNT, CDR2 YYREEE (reference sequence). The CDR3 runs to 18 residues. V gave up 0 bases and J gave up 1 base; unmatched junction bases: 11. Here the CDR3 DNA reads TGTGCCAGCAGCTTGGGTAAAAAACTCGGGACAGGGTCCTACGAGCAGTACTTC. This sequence encodes CASSLGKKLGTGSYEQYF.

This sequence joins TRBV25-1 and TRBJ2-5, with D possibly matching TRBD2 (5 bases). This CDR3 is 15 amino acids long. Germline lookup yields CDR1 MGHDK and CDR2 SYGVNS. The germline V and J ends were trimmed by 5 bases and 2 bases, with 15 bases remaining between them. The CDR3 DNA follows: TGTGCCAGCAGTTTTAATAGCGACCGGCAAGAGACCCAGTACTTC. Translation gives CASSFNSDRQETQYF.

The V gene is TRBV2, the J gene TRBJ1-2; D perhaps matches TRBD1 (5 bases). The germline V and J ends were trimmed by 6 bases and 0 bases, with 5 bases remaining between them. The germline gives CDR1 SNHLY, CDR2 FYNNEI. This CDR3 comprises 12 residues. The CDR3 DNA reads TGTGCCAGCAGGGGGGCTAACTATGGCTACACCTTC. Protein product: CASRGANYGYTF.

As regards this clonotype: A much more abundant neighbour one base away suggests this may be a read error. The V call is TRBV3-1, the J call TRBJ2-7, with D perhaps being TRBD1 or TRBD2 (7 bases each). CDR1 LGHDT and CDR2 YNNKEL come from the germline V gene (reference sequence). The CDR3 runs to 11 residues. The CDR3, as DNA: TGTACCAGCAGCCAAGCGGGACAGATTTACTTC. This encodes CTSSQAGQIYF.

The rearrangement joins TRBV25-1 to TRBJ2-2, with TRBD1 as a possible D gene (5 bases). Trimming took 3 bases from V and 1 from J, leaving 18 bases between them. Per germline, CDR1 MGHDK and CDR2 SYGVNS. The CDR3 loop spans 18 amino acids. This CDR3 reads CASSDYPDSDGNTGELFF. In DNA, the CDR3 is TGTGCCAGCAGTGATTATCCCGACAGTGACGGGAACACCGGGGAGCTGTTTTTT.

This clonotype showed up many times. The V and J genes are TRBV7-3 and TRBJ2-1, with TRBD1 matching 8 bases. Germline CDR1 reads SGHTA; CDR2 reads FQGTGA. The junction had 6 bases not matched to a gene; V was cut back by 2 bases and J by 3 bases. The CDR3 extends over 16 amino acids. CDR3 region: CASSLDPGQVYNEQFF. CDR3 in DNA: TGTGCCAGCAGCTTAGATCCGGGACAGGTCTACAATGAGCAGTTCTTC. The entire variable domain, with the rest obtained from reference TRBV7-3 and TRBJ2-1, is as follows: GAGVSQTPSNKVTEKGKYVELRCDPISGHTALYWYRQSLGQGPEFLIYFQGTGAADDSGLPNDRFFAVRPEGSVSTLKIQRTERGDSAVYLCASSLDPGQVYNEQFFGPGTRLTVL.

This clonotype appeared many times. The V call is TRBV2, the J call TRBJ1-2; perhaps TRBD1 as D (5 bases). CDR3 size: 11 residues. V lost 10 bases to trimming and J lost 4 bases, with 10 bases between them. Germline V gives CDR1 SNHLY, CDR2 FYNNEI. The chain's CDR3 is CATSDIYGYTF. DNA for the CDR3: TGTGCCACATCGGACATCTATGGCTACACCTTC.

V gene TRBV7-6 combines with J gene TRBJ2-1; D is uncertain. This CDR3 region has 9 residues. V lost 5 bases, J lost 9 bases, and 2 bases lay in between. Germline values: CDR1 SGHVS, CDR2 FNYEAQ. The CDR3 reads CASSPEQFF. The CDR3 DNA reads TGTGCCAGCAGCCCTGAGCAGTTCTTC.

This clonotype has a count of ten or more. The chain couples TRBV2 to TRBJ1-2; TRBD1 might be the D (6 bases). With 6 bases removed from V and 4 bases from J, the gap between germline ends came to 15 bases. This CDR3 contains 14 residues. CDR1 is SNHLY and CDR2 is FYNNEI in the germline V gene. CDR3 DNA sequence: TGTGCCAGCAGGTCATCGGGGGCCCTCTATGGCTACACCTTC. This sequence encodes CASRSSGALYGYTF.

The V gene is TRBV24-1, the J gene TRBJ2-3, with a possible D match to TRBD1 (6 bases). The CDR3 is 16 residues long. Trimming removed 3 bases at V and 1 base at J, with 13 bases between. Germline values: CDR1 KGHDR, CDR2 SFDVKD. CDR3 region: CATSDPTGIGTDTQYF. DNA for the CDR3: TGTGCCACCAGTGATCCGACAGGTATCGGCACAGATACGCAGTATTTT.

This chain links TRBV12-3 or TRBV12-4 with TRBJ2-7, with a weak D call TRBD2 (6 bases). This CDR3 is built from 16 residues. V lost 0 bases, J lost 0 bases, and 12 bases lay in between. CDR3 sequence reads: CASSLALGGDSYEQYF. For the CDR3, the DNA is TGTGCCAGCAGTTTAGCGCTCGGCGGGGACTCCTACGAGCAGTACTTC.

CDR3 sequence reads: CASSLFDSLNSPLHF. In nucleotides, the CDR3 is TGTGCCAGCAGCTTATTCGACAGTTTAAATTCACCCCTCCACTTT. The chain is built from TRBV7-3 and TRBJ1-6; tentatively, D is TRBD1 (5 bases). Germline-derived CDR1 and CDR2 are SGHTA and FQGTGA. The CDR3 extends over 15 amino acids. V was clipped by 2 bases and J by 7 bases, with 12 bases between them. Based on the CDR3 plus reference TRBV7-3 and TRBJ1-6, the full variable domain is GAGVSQTPSNKVTEKGKYVELRCDPISGHTALYWYRQSLGQGPEFLIYFQGTGAADDSGLPNDRFFAVRPEGSVSTLKIQRTERGDSAVYLCASSLFDSLNSPLHFGNGTRLTVT.

This clonotype came up a few times. V and J are TRBV10-3 and TRBJ2-5, with D unclear. Germline-derived CDR1 and CDR2 are ENHRY and SYGVKD. CDR3 length: 12 residues. Deletions cut 3 bases from V and 1 base from J, with 3 bases between. The CDR3 reads CAISDIQETQYF. The CDR3 region has the DNA TGTGCCATCAGTGATATCCAAGAGACCCAGTACTTC.

This clonotype was seen repeatedly, ten times or more. The chain combines TRBV19 with TRBJ1-2, with D perhaps matching TRBD1 (5 bases). The CDR3 has 15 amino acids. From germline, CDR1 is LNHDA and CDR2 SQIVND (reference sequence). Trimming cost V 7 bases and J 4 bases, with 19 bases left between them. The DNA of the CDR3 is TGTGCCAGTACCGTCTCGGGTACAGGCCTCTATGGCTACACCTTC. Amino acids: CASTVSGTGLYGYTF.

The CDR3, as DNA: TGTGCCAGCAGCCCCCGCCGGGGAGGGCCCTACGAGCAGTACTTC. Translated: CASSPRRGGPYEQYF. This rearrangement joins TRBV9 to TRBJ2-7; TRBD2 agrees at 7 bases. Germline V gene data show CDR1 as SGDLS and CDR2 as YYNGEE. The CDR3 has 15 residues. With 4 bases clipped from V and 2 bases from J, the junction kept 9 bases outside the gene matches.

The rearrangement uses TRBV7-6 and TRBJ1-1; 7 bases align to TRBD1. This CDR3 contains 15 residues. Trimming at V came to 1 base and at J to 4 bases, leaving 6 bases not matched to a gene. Per the germline V gene, CDR1 is SGHVS and CDR2 is FNYEAQ. CDR3: CASSLGVAGGTEAFF. Here the CDR3 DNA reads TGTGCCAGCAGCTTAGGGGTTGCAGGGGGCACTGAAGCTTTCTTT.

This clonotype has at least ten counts. The rearrangement links TRBV4-2 to TRBJ2-3; 8 bases align to TRBD1. This CDR3 region has 17 residues. V dropped 1 base and J dropped 5; count of bases not matched to a gene: 11. CDR1 is LGHNA and CDR2 is YNFKEQ in the germline V gene. This CDR3 is CASSQAGGGLGGDTQYF. In DNA, the CDR3 is TGTGCCAGCAGCCAAGCAGGGGGCGGGCTGGGGGGAGATACGCAGTATTTT.

V usage is TRBV29-1 and J usage is TRBJ2-5; D gene ambiguous. Germline CDR1 is SQVTM and CDR2 is ANQGSEA. Trimming cost V 5 bases and J 5 bases, with 9 bases left between them. The CDR3 totals 11 residues. The CDR3 DNA reads TGCAGCGTTCCAGTGTGGGAGACCCAGTACTTC. Its translation: CSVPVWETQYF.

This clonotype was found many times. The rearrangement uses TRBV7-7 and TRBJ2-7; TRBD1 might be the D (6 bases). CDR1 and CDR2 from the germline V gene are SSHAT and FNYEAQ (reference sequence). Trimming left V 1 base short and J 2 bases short, with 9 bases between. The CDR3 length is 14 residues. The CDR3 spells CASSLGRGTYEQYF. The CDR3 nucleotides are TGTGCCAGCAGCTTAGGCAGGGGAACCTACGAGCAGTACTTC.

The chain employs TRBV20-1 and TRBJ2-3, with D possibly matching TRBD2 (6 bases). V dropped 0 bases and J dropped 4 bases, with 11 bases sitting between them. Germline CDR1 DFQATT, CDR2 SNEGSKA (reference sequence). This CDR3 contains 14 residues. CDR3 amino acids: CSARERGSADTQYF. DNA of the CDR3: TGCAGTGCTAGAGAGCGGGGATCTGCAGATACGCAGTATTTT.

This clonotype was seen at least ten times. DNA for the CDR3: TGTGCCAGCAGCCCCGGAGGTAACACTGAAGCTTTCTTT. Amino acids: CASSPGGNTEAFF. The J gene is TRBJ1-1, the V gene TRBV7-6; D remains unclear. This CDR3 has 13 residues. V lost 5 bases, J lost 2 bases, and 9 bases lay in between. The germline gives CDR1 SGHVS, CDR2 FNYEAQ.

This clonotype was counted many times. The CDR3 DNA reads TGCAGCGTTGGACAGGGTACAGATACGCAGTATTTT. Translation: CSVGQGTDTQYF. The chain has TRBV29-1 and TRBJ2-3; the match to TRBD1 covers 7 bases. This CDR3 region has 12 residues. Trimming took 4 bases from V and 3 from J; bases not matched to a gene: 1. CDR1 is SQVTM, CDR2 ANQGSEA, per germline.

J is TRBJ2-7 and V is TRBV19; 9 bases line up with TRBD1. CDR1 is LNHDA, CDR2 SQIVND, per germline (reference sequence). V lost 7 bases to trimming and J lost 2 bases; unmatched junction nucleotides: 12. This CDR3 is built from 16 residues. The CDR3 DNA sequence: TGTGCCAGTACCCAAATCGCCGGGACAGGGACCTACGAGCAGTACTTC. Amino acids: CASTQIAGTGTYEQYF. The entire variable domain, with the rest obtained from reference TRBV19 and TRBJ2-7, is as follows: DGGITQSPKYLFRKEGQNVTLSCEQNLNHDAMYWYRQDPGQGLRLIYYSQIVNDFQKGDIAEGYSVSREKKESFPLTVTSAQKNPTAFYLCASTQIAGTGTYEQYFGPGTRLTVT.

This clonotype showed up many times. The rearrangement links TRBV6-1 to TRBJ2-1, with 9 bases aligning to TRBD2. The CDR3 loop spans 13 amino acids. Unmatched junction bases numbered 4, after V lost 7 bases and J lost 6 bases. Per germline, CDR1 MNHNS and CDR2 SASEGT. The CDR3 here is CASKAGGGNEQFF. The CDR3 DNA is TGTGCCAGCAAGGCGGGAGGGGGCAATGAGCAGTTCTTC.

This clonotype is judged medium-sized. The chain links TRBV10-3 to TRBJ2-1; the match to TRBD2 covers 10 bases. This CDR3 contains 12 residues. Germline CDR1 ENHRY, CDR2 SYGVKD. With V trimmed by 10 bases and J by 6 bases, 3 bases remained unmatched. CDR3 DNA sequence: TGTGCCACGCGGACTAGCGGCAATGAGCAGTTCTTC. This encodes CATRTSGNEQFF.